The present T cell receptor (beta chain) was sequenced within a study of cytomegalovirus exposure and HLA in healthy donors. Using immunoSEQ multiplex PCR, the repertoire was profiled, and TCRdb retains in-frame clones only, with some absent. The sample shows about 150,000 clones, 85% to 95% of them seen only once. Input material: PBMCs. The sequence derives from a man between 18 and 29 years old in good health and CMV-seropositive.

This chain's CDR3 is CASSLQQETQYF. The CDR3 DNA reads as TGTGCCAGCAGTTTGCAGCAAGAGACCCAGTACTTC. The chain is built from TRBV28 and TRBJ2-5; D remains unclear. Germline loops: CDR1 MDHEN, CDR2 SYDVKM. This CDR3 is 12 amino acids long. The V and J ends lost 3 bases and 2 bases respectively, with 4 bases between them.